This TCR beta chain was identified during a study of cytomegalovirus exposure and HLA in healthy donors. The study, taken as a whole, reports: V- and J-gene trimming of TCR beta was linked (in a later analysis) to a missense DCLRE1C variant. Compared with the approximately 700-donor mean, an Asian-associated ancestry cluster reportedly had fewer N-insertions, according to a later analysis.

Germline CDR1 SGHRS, CDR2 YFSETQ. After removal of 7 bases from V and 1 base from J, the junction contained 8 bases not matched to a gene. The CDR3 is 16 residues long. Concerning this clone itself: The target antigen is unknown.

PCR was performed using 60 Vbeta and 13 Jbeta primers. The method was immunoSEQ multiplex PCR; TCRdb's version includes in-frame clones alone and lacks a portion of them. The sample lists under 250,000 clones, 76% occurring once. The specimen sequenced was PBMCs. The source is a man between 18 and 35 years old in good health and CMV-seronegative. The chain employs TRBV5-1 and TRBJ2-1, with TRBD1 identical over 10 bases. The CDR3, as DNA: TGCGCCAGCCGGTTGACAGGGGGCGCTTCCTACAATGAGCAGTTCTTC. Amino acids: CASRLTGGASYNEQFF.